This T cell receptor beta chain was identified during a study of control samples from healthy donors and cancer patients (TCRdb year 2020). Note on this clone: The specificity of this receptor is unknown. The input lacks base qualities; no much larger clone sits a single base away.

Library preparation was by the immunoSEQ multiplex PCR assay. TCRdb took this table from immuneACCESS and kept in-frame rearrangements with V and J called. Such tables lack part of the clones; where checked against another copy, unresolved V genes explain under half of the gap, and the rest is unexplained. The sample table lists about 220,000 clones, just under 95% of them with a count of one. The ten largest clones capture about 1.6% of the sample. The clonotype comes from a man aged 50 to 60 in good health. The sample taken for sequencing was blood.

DNA sequence: TGTGCCAGCAGTTTAAGGGGGGCATGGACCGGGGAGCTGTTTTTT. It translates to CASSLRGAWTGELFF. The chain links TRBV28 with TRBJ2-2; the D gene could be TRBD1 or TRBD2, each one agreeing over 6 bases. Reading from cysteine to phenylalanine, the CDR3 counts 15 amino acids. Left in the record is the CDR3 DNA by itself, 45 bases read in frame from the first base. V is cut by 2 bases and J by 5 bases, and the space between the germline ends is 12 bases. Reading the germline V gene gives CDR1 MDHEN and CDR2 SYDVKM.